The 20 T cell receptor beta chains below come from one sample, sequenced in a study of identifying expanded T cells in peripheral blood. Profiling relied on immunoSEQ multiplex PCR, and the TCRdb table lists in-frame clones only, not all of them. The sample comprises approximately 58,000 clones, more than 70% of which are singletons, and 3.5% to 4.5% rests with the top ten. The sequenced material came from blood. Receptors were obtained from a person aged 18 to 75 in good health.

The genes are TRBV9 and TRBJ2-3; D uncertain. The V end lost 4 bases, the J end lost 6 bases, and 12 bases lay between the germline ends. Germline assignment: CDR1 SGDLS and CDR2 YYNGEE. This CDR3 contains 13 residues. The CDR3 region has the DNA TGTGCCAGCAGCCCCGGTCGGTCCGATACGCAGTATTTT. Protein product: CASSPGRSDTQYF.

The rearrangement links TRBV19 to TRBJ2-3, with a tentative D call TRBD1 (5 bases). Germline-derived CDR1 and CDR2 are LNHDA and SQIVND (reference sequence). The CDR3 is 16 residues long. Trimming pared 5 bases from V and 6 bases from J, leaving 21 bases between. The CDR3 DNA follows: TGTGCCAGTAGTTCCCGGACACCTCCTTACGGGGATACGCAGTATTTT. Protein product: CASSSRTPPYGDTQYF.

The rearrangement links TRBV9 to TRBJ2-6; D remains ambiguous. The CDR3 contains 13 residues. V gave up 3 bases and J gave up 0 bases, with 1 base separating them. In germline, CDR1 is SGDLS, CDR2 YYNGEE. The CDR3 loop reads CASSGSGANVLTF. CDR3 bases: TGTGCCAGCAGCGGCTCTGGGGCCAACGTCCTGACTTTC.

V usage is TRBV7-3 and J usage is TRBJ2-2; D is undetermined. Germline V gene sequence: CDR1 SGHTA, CDR2 FQGTGA. Between the trimmed V and J ends, which lost 4 bases and 7 bases, there was a span of 4 bases. The CDR3 is 11 residues long. DNA for the CDR3: TGTGCCAGCAGCTCAAACGGGGAGCTGTTTTTT. Protein sequence: CASSSNGELFF. Full variable domain (rest looked up from reference TRBV7-3 and TRBJ2-2): GAGVSQTPSNKVTEKGKYVELRCDPISGHTALYWYRQSLGQGPEFLIYFQGTGAADDSGLPNDRFFAVRPEGSVSTLKIQRTERGDSAVYLCASSSNGELFFGEGSRLTVL.

V is TRBV2 and J is TRBJ2-1; TRBD1 matches at 7 bases. Unmatched junction bases numbered 7, after V lost 7 bases and J lost 4 bases. There are 14 residues in the CDR3. The germline V gene encodes CDR1 SNHLY and CDR2 FYNNEI. In DNA, the CDR3 is TGTGCCAGCACCCCCGACAGGGTTTACAATGAGCAGTTCTTC. Translating it yields CASTPDRVYNEQFF.

V is TRBV5-1 and J is TRBJ2-7; 12 bases agree with TRBD1. V was pared by 4 bases and J by 7 bases, with 6 bases of the junction left unmatched. The CDR3 loop spans 14 amino acids. Germline V CDR1 and CDR2: SGHRS, YFSETQ. The CDR3: CASSPGTGGREQYF. The CDR3 bases are TGCGCCAGCAGCCCCGGGACAGGGGGCAGAGAGCAGTACTTC.

The table lists this clone with a count of one. The chain links TRBV7-2 to TRBJ1-6, with unresolved D. CDR1 and CDR2 (germline): SGHTA, FQGNSA. Trimming removed 0 bases at V and 6 bases at J, with 9 bases between. The CDR3 totals 15 residues. As DNA, the CDR3 is TGTGCCAGCAGCTTAGCCCCGGGCTCTAATTCACCCCTCCACTTT. This sequence encodes CASSLAPGSNSPLHF.

This chain links TRBV28 with TRBJ1-6, with D perhaps matching TRBD1 (6 bases). The CDR3 is 13 residues long. Trimming took off 3 bases at V and 17 bases at J, with 17 bases between the two ends. Germline assignment: CDR1 MDHEN and CDR2 SYDVKM. The CDR3 sequence is CASSLTGPRGIHF. The CDR3 region has the DNA TGTGCCAGCAGTTTGACAGGCCCCCGCGGGATCCACTTT.

The V call is TRBV2, the J call TRBJ1-2, with D unresolved. The CDR3 has 15 residues. Germline lookup yields CDR1 SNHLY and CDR2 FYNNEI. V was trimmed by 3 bases and J by 0 bases, leaving 11 bases between them. CDR3 amino acids: CASSEGQRTNYGYTF. The CDR3 region has the DNA TGTGCCAGCAGTGAGGGTCAGAGGACTAACTATGGCTACACCTTC.

The sample holds one count of this clone. The chain is built from TRBV29-1 and TRBJ2-2, with 14 nucleotides matching TRBD2. Germline values: CDR1 SQVTM, CDR2 ANQGSEA. With V trimmed by 6 bases and J by 3 bases, 6 bases remained unmatched. CDR3 length: 16 residues. This CDR3 reads CSVAGTSGGHTGELFF. The CDR3 DNA reads as TGCAGCGTCGCCGGGACTAGCGGGGGCCACACCGGGGAGCTGTTTTTT.

The genes are TRBV2 and TRBJ1-1, with D possibly matching TRBD1 (6 bases). Germline CDR1 is SNHLY and CDR2 is FYNNEI. CDR3 length: 15 residues. V lost 4 bases and J 1 base, leaving 13 bases between the germline ends. The CDR3 reads CASSVQGSTNTEAFF. For the CDR3, the DNA is TGTGCCAGCAGTGTCCAGGGGTCTACGAACACTGAAGCTTTCTTT.

This clone was picked up a small number of times. The J gene is TRBJ1-5, the V gene TRBV7-8, with D uncertain. Germline V gene sequence: CDR1 SGHVS, CDR2 FQNEAQ. V lost 0 bases to trimming and J lost 2 bases, with 5 bases between them. The CDR3 covers 14 residues. The CDR3 region is CASSLAPGNQPQHF. The CDR3 nucleotides are TGTGCCAGCAGCTTAGCTCCAGGCAATCAGCCCCAGCATTTT.

The chain carries TRBV2 and TRBJ1-6; 7 nucleotides align to TRBD1. The V segment lost 7 bases and the J segment 7 bases; nucleotides outside the gene matches: 10. The CDR3 length is 15 residues. The germline CDR1 and CDR2 sequences are SNHLY and FYNNEI. The CDR3 reads CASKGGTEGNSPLHF. The CDR3 DNA sequence: TGTGCCAGCAAGGGCGGGACAGAGGGGAATTCACCCCTCCACTTT.

V gene TRBV6-4 combines with J gene TRBJ2-7, with D unclear. CDR1 and CDR2 (germline): MRHNA, SNTAGT. V was cut by 8 bases and J by 2 bases, with 10 bases left in between. There are 12 residues in the CDR3. CDR3 sequence: CASRTTAYEQYF. CDR3 DNA sequence: TGTGCCAGCCGCACTACCGCCTACGAGCAGTACTTC.

The gene calls are TRBV7-3 and TRBJ2-1, with a possible D match to TRBD2 (6 bases). The CDR3 runs 16 residues. Germline CDR1 and CDR2: SGHTA and FQGTGA. Trimming removed 2 bases at V and 1 base at J, with 12 bases between. The CDR3 region is CASSLGGGMSYNEQFF. The CDR3 DNA reads TGTGCCAGCAGCTTAGGTGGGGGGATGTCCTACAATGAGCAGTTCTTC.

The chain carries TRBV7-3 and TRBJ2-1, with D perhaps assigned TRBD1 or TRBD2 (6 bases each). The germline gives CDR1 SGHTA, CDR2 FQGTGA. The CDR3 totals 16 residues. Trimming shortened V by 5 bases and J by 7 bases, and 21 bases separated the two germline ends. The CDR3 DNA reads as TGTGCCAGCAGCCCTTCGGGGGCCCTAACTCCAAATGAGCAGTTCTTC. Amino acid sequence: CASSPSGALTPNEQFF.

The V and J genes are TRBV25-1 and TRBJ2-7, with TRBD2 matching over 11 bases. V lost 4 bases and J lost 0; bases outside the gene matches: 11. Germline assignment: CDR1 MGHDK and CDR2 SYGVNS. CDR3 length equals 18 residues. The CDR3 DNA follows: TGTGCCAGCAGTGGCTCCCCGAGGGGGACTAGCGGCTCCTACGAGCAGTACTTC. Amino acid sequence: CASSGSPRGTSGSYEQYF.

The chain combines TRBV18 with TRBJ2-7; D is uncertain. Deletions cut 2 bases from V and 4 bases from J, with 9 bases between. Per germline, CDR1 KGHSH and CDR2 LQKENI. This CDR3 region has 13 residues. CDR3 in DNA: TGTGCCAGCTCACCAGCCAGGATGTACGAGCAGTACTTC. Translation: CASSPARMYEQYF.

The sample holds a few counts of this clone. J is TRBJ2-2 and V is TRBV5-4; D is unresolved. Per germline, CDR1 SGHNT and CDR2 YYREEE (reference sequence). Deletions cut 0 bases from V and 1 base from J, with 4 bases between. CDR3 size: 14 residues. The CDR3 loop is CASSLELNTGELFF. The CDR3 nucleotides are TGTGCCAGCAGCTTGGAACTGAACACCGGGGAGCTGTTTTTT.

The J gene is TRBJ1-1, the V gene TRBV9; no reliable D call. The CDR3 is 13 residues long. In germline, CDR1 is SGDLS, CDR2 YYNGEE. Trimming removed 0 bases at V and 2 bases at J, with 5 bases between. CDR3 amino acids: CASSVDGNTEAFF. The DNA for the CDR3 is TGTGCCAGCAGCGTAGACGGCAACACTGAAGCTTTCTTT. Using reference TRBV9 and TRBJ1-1 for the parts outside the CDR3, the full variable domain is DSGVTQTPKHLITATGQRVTLRCSPRSGDLSVYWYQQSLDQGLQFLIQYYNGEERAKGNILERFSAQQFPDLHSELNLSSLELGDSALYFCASSVDGNTEAFFGQGTRLTVV.